Each of the 31 T cell receptor beta chains below was sequenced from the same sample in a study of CD8+ T cells in alopecia areata. Noted treatment: oral pan-JAK inhibitor, 5-10 mg twice daily. Extracted RNA was reverse transcribed into cDNA, the sequencing template. The repertoire was sequenced with immunoSEQ multiplex PCR; TCRdb's copy has only in-frame clones and lacks some. Of 150,000 or so clones in the sample, 85% to 90% are singletons; the top ten hold 13%. Sequences were derived from CD8+ T cells sorted from blood, sampled at week 4, from a patient treated with tofacitinib. These receptors came from a human donor with alopecia areata.

This chain connects TRBV29-1 to TRBJ2-7, with 7 bases identical to TRBD2. The V gene end was trimmed by 6 bases and the J gene end by 3 bases; junction bases not matched to a gene: 8. The V gene's germline CDR1 is SQVTM and CDR2 ANQGSEA. The CDR3 contains 13 residues. DNA for the CDR3: TGCAGCGTCTGTCGTCCGGGAGGCTACGAGCAGTACTTC. Protein sequence: CSVCRPGGYEQYF.

CDR3 nucleotides: TGTGCCAGCAGCGGGACTTATGGCTACACCTTC. As protein: CASSGTYGYTF. J is TRBJ1-2 and V is TRBV9, with D unresolved. V was pared by 3 bases and J by 5 bases, with 5 bases between. CDR1 SGDLS and CDR2 YYNGEE come from the germline V gene. The CDR3 contains 11 residues.

A single count supports this clone. The chain links TRBV7-9 to TRBJ2-1; D gene ambiguous. CDR1 and CDR2 from the germline V gene are SEHNR and FQNEAQ (reference sequence). The length of the CDR3 is 11 residues. V was trimmed by 3 bases and J by 8 bases, leaving 5 bases between them. The CDR3 nucleotides read TGTGCCAGCAGCTTTGTCGATGAGCAGTTCTTC. It is translated as CASSFVDEQFF.

This clone was seen a single time. The V gene is TRBV10-2, the J gene TRBJ2-3, with TRBD2 identical over 10 bases. After removal of 6 bases from V and 0 bases from J, the junction contained 9 bases not matched to a gene. The CDR3 runs 17 residues. CDR1 and CDR2 (germline): WSHSY, SAAADI. The CDR3 here is CASRRTSGPLSTDTQYF. CDR3 nucleotide sequence: TGCGCCAGCAGGAGGACTAGCGGCCCTCTAAGCACAGATACGCAGTATTTT.

V is TRBV27 and J is TRBJ2-1; 10 bases match TRBD1. The CDR3 runs to 17 residues. With 5 bases clipped from V and 5 bases from J, the junction kept 12 bases outside the gene matches. The germline CDR1 and CDR2 sequences are MNHEY and SMNVEV (reference sequence). DNA of the CDR3: TGTGCCAGCAGTATCAAACGGCCCGGACAGGGGGACAATGAGCAGTTCTTC. This translates into CASSIKRPGQGDNEQFF.

The rearrangement uses TRBV6-6 and TRBJ2-3; tentatively, D is TRBD2 (6 bases). Germline lookup yields CDR1 MNHNY and CDR2 SVGAGI (reference sequence). The CDR3 consists of 13 residues. V dropped 10 bases and J dropped 2 bases, with 13 bases sitting between them. The CDR3 reads CATAGTATDTQYF. DNA of the CDR3: TGTGCCACCGCGGGGACTGCCACAGATACGCAGTATTTT.

In the case of this clone: Within the sample, other DNA sequences also encode this same CDR3. The V call is TRBV27, the J call TRBJ2-2; a weak D match, TRBD1 (6 bases). The germline V gene has CDR1 MNHEY and CDR2 SMNVEV (reference sequence). Trimming cost V 0 bases and J 4 bases, with 9 bases left between them. This CDR3 is built from 15 residues. The CDR3 DNA reads as TGTGCCAGCAGTTTATCAACACAGGGCACCGGGGAGCTGTTTTTT. It is translated as CASSLSTQGTGELFF.

The genes are TRBV7-6 and TRBJ2-7, with 8 bases aligning to TRBD1. The CDR3 length is 14 residues. Germline CDR1 reads SGHVS; CDR2 reads FNYEAQ. J was trimmed by 3 bases and V by 5 bases; bases with no gene match: 6. The CDR3 DNA follows: TGTGCCAGCAGCAGAGGGGACAGGATCTACGAGCAGTACTTC. Encoded protein: CASSRGDRIYEQYF.

This clone was seen a single time. This sequence joins TRBV7-2 and TRBJ2-2; 16 positions match TRBD2. V lost 5 bases to trimming and J lost 6 bases; unmatched junction nucleotides: 9. Germline CDR1 and CDR2: SGHTA and FQGNSA. The CDR3 has 18 residues. The CDR3 region is CASSPLGLAGGPAGELFF. The CDR3 DNA reads as TGTGCCAGCAGCCCACTGGGACTAGCGGGGGGGCCCGCCGGGGAGCTGTTTTTT.

This clone was seen just once. The CDR3 loop reads CASMIVGSCFEFF. DNA of the CDR3: TGTGCCAGCATGATAGTGGGAAGTTGTTTTGAGTTCTTC. V and J are TRBV21-1 and TRBJ2-1. TRBV21-1 constitutes a pseudogene. The CDR3 spans 13 residues.

The CDR3 sequence: CASSRDRGDGWEQYF. The DNA for the CDR3 is TGTGCCAGCAGTCGGGACAGGGGCGATGGTTGGGAGCAGTACTTC. The chain joins TRBV6-5 to TRBJ2-5, with 10 bases that match TRBD1. Trimming took 5 bases from V and 11 from J; bases not matched to a gene: 14. Germline V gives CDR1 MNHEY, CDR2 SVGAGI. The CDR3 has 15 amino acids.

This chain links TRBV9 with TRBJ2-1; no clear D gene. The CDR3 sequence is 14 residues long. Germline CDR1 SGDLS, CDR2 YYNGEE. With 7 bases removed from V and 1 base from J, the gap between germline ends came to 12 bases. CDR3 coding DNA: TGTGCCAGCGGGTTAGCCGGATCCTACAATGAGCAGTTCTTC. Encoded protein: CASGLAGSYNEQFF.

This chain joins TRBV7-9 and TRBJ2-2; D gene uncertain. Germline V gives CDR1 SEHNR, CDR2 FQNEAQ (reference sequence). The CDR3 is 12 residues long. Trimming stripped 4 bases from V and 7 bases from J, with 7 bases between. CDR3 sequence: CASSSDNGELFF. The CDR3 DNA follows: TGTGCCAGCAGCTCCGACAACGGGGAGCTGTTTTTT.

The V and J genes are TRBV19 and TRBJ2-7, with 7 bases that match TRBD2. After removal of 3 bases from V and 1 base from J, the junction contained 6 bases not matched to a gene. In germline, CDR1 is LNHDA, CDR2 SQIVND (reference sequence). The length of the CDR3 is 15 residues. The CDR3 DNA follows: TGTGCCAGTAGTATTTACGCGGGAGTGTCCTACGAGCAGTACTTC. Translated, it gives CASSIYAGVSYEQYF.

The rearrangement joins TRBV29-1 to TRBJ2-1, with D perhaps matching TRBD2 (6 bases). V was pared by 1 base and J by 9 bases, with 10 bases between. CDR1 is SQVTM and CDR2 is ANQGSEA in the germline V gene. CDR3 length: 12 amino acids. The CDR3 loop reads CSVEGLALEQFF. The CDR3 DNA reads as TGCAGCGTTGAAGGGCTAGCGCTTGAGCAGTTCTTC.

This chain joins TRBV19 and TRBJ1-2, with D tentatively TRBD1 (5 bases). The CDR3 is 11 residues long. Germline loops: CDR1 LNHDA, CDR2 SQIVND (reference sequence). Trimming took off 5 bases at V and 8 bases at J, with 9 bases between the two ends. The DNA for the CDR3 is TGTGCCAGTAGTTCAGGGAACGGCTACACCTTC. Protein: CASSSGNGYTF.

V and J are TRBV9 and TRBJ2-2; D perhaps matches TRBD2 (6 bases). Per germline, CDR1 SGDLS and CDR2 YYNGEE. CDR3 length equals 13 residues. The germline V and J ends were trimmed by 2 bases and 6 bases, with 8 bases remaining between them. The CDR3 DNA follows: TGTGCCAGCAGCGTCGGAGGGGCCGGGGAGCTGTTTTTT. It encodes CASSVGGAGELFF.

CDR3 region: CASSLSRVGEQYF. The CDR3 bases are TGTGCCAGCAGTTTATCGAGAGTAGGCGAGCAGTACTTC. V and J are TRBV27 and TRBJ2-7; the D is unclear. Germline V CDR1 and CDR2: MNHEY, SMNVEV (reference sequence). V lost 0 bases and J lost 6, with 9 bases in between. CDR3 size: 13 residues.

This clone was recorded once. The chain uses TRBV19 and TRBJ2-4; 8 nucleotides agree with TRBD2. Germline CDR1 reads LNHDA; CDR2 reads SQIVND (reference sequence). The ends lost 1 base at V and 2 bases at J; junction bases unmatched: 10. The CDR3 loop spans 18 amino acids. The chain's CDR3 is CASSIVAGGLKTKNIQYF. Here the CDR3 DNA reads TGTGCCAGTAGTATAGTCGCGGGAGGTCTCAAAACCAAAAACATTCAGTACTTC.

This chain links TRBV2 with TRBJ2-5; D may be TRBD1 or TRBD2 (5 bases each). CDR3 length equals 12 residues. The germline V and J ends were trimmed by 4 bases and 12 bases, with 15 bases remaining between them. Per germline, CDR1 SNHLY and CDR2 FYNNEI. The CDR3 region is CASSGARDDKYF. The CDR3 DNA follows: TGTGCCAGCAGTGGCGCCCGGGACGATAAGTACTTC.

V is TRBV7-8 and J is TRBJ2-1; tentative D call: TRBD2 (6 bases). Germline V gives CDR1 SGHVS, CDR2 FQNEAQ. V dropped 5 bases and J dropped 5 bases, with 16 bases sitting between them. The CDR3 is 15 residues long. CDR3 region: CASSPRDLIDNEQFF. The CDR3 nucleotides read TGTGCCAGCAGCCCCCGGGACTTAATCGACAATGAGCAGTTCTTC.

J is TRBJ2-7 and V is TRBV5-5, with D possibly TRBD2 on 6 matching bases. Looked up from germline, CDR1 is SGHKS and CDR2 is YYEKEE (reference sequence). V was trimmed by 0 bases and J by 4 bases, leaving 11 bases between them. The CDR3 sequence is 14 residues long. For the CDR3, the DNA is TGTGCCAGCAGCTTGGGGGACGGGGGTTACGAGCAGTACTTC. Protein: CASSLGDGGYEQYF.

The J gene is TRBJ2-7, the V gene TRBV21-1. TRBV21-1 is termed a pseudogene. This CDR3 region has 11 residues. The CDR3 here is CASSKDDEQYF. Here the CDR3 DNA reads TGTGCCAGCAGCAAAGATGACGAGCAGTACTTC.

The genes are TRBV30 and TRBJ1-2; D remains ambiguous. V was cut by 3 bases and J by 6 bases, with 17 bases left in between. CDR1 is GTSNPN, CDR2 SVGIG, per germline (reference sequence). There are 14 residues in the CDR3. DNA for the CDR3: TGTGCCTGGAGCCGAGGGAGCCAAGTTGATGGCTACACCTTC. Its protein product is CAWSRGSQVDGYTF.

CDR3 amino acids: CASKGETGGAFNEQFF. CDR3 nucleotide sequence: TGTGCCAGCAAAGGGGAGACAGGGGGCGCTTTCAATGAGCAGTTCTTC. The chain recombines TRBV28 with TRBJ2-1, with TRBD1 matching over 10 bases. Trimming at V came to 7 bases and at J to 6 bases, leaving 12 bases not matched to a gene. CDR3 size: 16 residues. The germline V gene has CDR1 MDHEN and CDR2 SYDVKM. Drawing the rest from reference TRBV28 and TRBJ2-1, the complete variable domain is DVKVTQSSRYLVKRTGEKVFLECVQDMDHENMFWYRQDPGLGLRLIYFSYDVKMKEKGDIPEGYSVSREKKERFSLILESASTNQTSMYLCASKGETGGAFNEQFFGPGTRLTVL.

The chain is built from TRBV10-3 and TRBJ2-5; D gene ambiguous. The germline V and J ends were trimmed by 0 bases and 1 base, with 9 bases remaining between them. The CDR3 spans 15 residues. Germline V gene sequence: CDR1 ENHRY, CDR2 SYGVKD. This chain's CDR3 is CAISESLDGQETQYF. CDR3 DNA: TGTGCCATCAGTGAGTCGCTGGACGGCCAAGAGACCCAGTACTTC.

This chain uses TRBV9 with TRBJ2-1; D unclear. From germline, CDR1 is SGDLS and CDR2 YYNGEE. The V end lost 2 bases, the J end lost 6 bases, and 6 bases lay between the germline ends. The CDR3 sequence is 12 residues long. Here the CDR3 reads CASSVGLNEQFF. DNA of the CDR3: TGTGCCAGCAGCGTGGGCCTCAATGAGCAGTTCTTC.

This chain joins TRBV5-6 and TRBJ2-7, with 9 bases aligning to TRBD1. V lost 4 bases and J lost 6; bases outside the gene matches: 14. Germline V gives CDR1 SGHDT, CDR2 YYEEEE. The CDR3 covers 16 residues. CDR3 in DNA: TGTGCCAGCAGCCCCCTTGGGACAGGGTATCCTGGCGAGCAGTACTTC. Its protein is CASSPLGTGYPGEQYF. The whole variable domain, remainder taken from reference TRBV5-6 and TRBJ2-7, is DAGVTQSPTHLIKTRGQQVTLRCSPKSGHDTVSWYQQALGQGPQFIFQYYEEEERQRGNFPDRFSGHQFPNYSSELNVNALLLGDSALYLCASSPLGTGYPGEQYFGPGTRLTVT.

V and J are TRBV6-5 and TRBJ1-1, with a weak D call TRBD1 (5 bases). Germline-derived CDR1 and CDR2 are MNHEY and SVGAGI. V was trimmed by 0 bases and J by 7 bases, leaving 9 bases between them. CDR3 length equals 13 residues. The CDR3 DNA reads as TGTGCCAGCAGTTACTCGACGCAGGGTGAAGCTTTCTTT. The encoded protein is CASSYSTQGEAFF.

Written as DNA, the CDR3 is TGTGCCAGCAGCTTAGAAACTAGCTCCTACGAGCAGTACTTC. Translation gives CASSLETSSYEQYF. The rearrangement links TRBV7-2 to TRBJ2-7, with D possibly matching TRBD2 (5 bases). CDR3 size: 14 residues. Trimming shortened V by 1 base and J by 0 bases, and 7 bases separated the two germline ends. Germline V CDR1 and CDR2: SGHTA, FQGNSA.

This clone appeared a single time. CDR3 in amino acids: CASSVWGIGAGELFF. The DNA of the CDR3 is TGTGCCAGCAGTGTATGGGGTATCGGCGCCGGGGAGCTGTTTTTT. The chain carries TRBV2 and TRBJ2-2; D is ambiguous. From germline, CDR1 is SNHLY and CDR2 FYNNEI. V shed 4 bases and J shed 6 bases, with 15 bases lying between them. The CDR3 covers 15 residues.